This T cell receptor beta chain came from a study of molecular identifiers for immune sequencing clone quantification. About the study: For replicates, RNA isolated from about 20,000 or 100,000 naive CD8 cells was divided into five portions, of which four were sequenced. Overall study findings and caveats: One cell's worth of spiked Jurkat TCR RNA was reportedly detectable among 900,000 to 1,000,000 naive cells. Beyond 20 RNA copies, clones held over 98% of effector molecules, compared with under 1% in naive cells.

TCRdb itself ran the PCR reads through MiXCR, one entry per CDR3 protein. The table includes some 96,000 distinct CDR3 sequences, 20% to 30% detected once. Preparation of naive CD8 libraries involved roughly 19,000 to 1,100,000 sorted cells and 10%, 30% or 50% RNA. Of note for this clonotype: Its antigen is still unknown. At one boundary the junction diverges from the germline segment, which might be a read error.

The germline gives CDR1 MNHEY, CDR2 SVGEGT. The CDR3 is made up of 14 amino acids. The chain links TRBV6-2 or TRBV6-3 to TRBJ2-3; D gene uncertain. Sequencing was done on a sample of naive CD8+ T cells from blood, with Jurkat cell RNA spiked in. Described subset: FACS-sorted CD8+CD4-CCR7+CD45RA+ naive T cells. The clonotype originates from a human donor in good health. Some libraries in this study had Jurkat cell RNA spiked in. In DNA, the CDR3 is TGTGCCAGCAGTTGGGCCGCCAGCACAGATGCGCAGTATTTT. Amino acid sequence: CASSWAASTDAQYF.